Presented here are 27 T cell receptor beta chains from one specimen sequenced in a study of cytomegalovirus exposure and HLA in healthy donors. The table came from immunoSEQ multiplex PCR; TCRdb's copy has only in-frame clones and leaves some out. Seen here are approximately 170,000 clones, over 80% observed once, and the top ten hold over 2%. The material sequenced was PBMCs. The receptors originated from a man between 25 and 39 years old in good health and CMV-seropositive.

The CDR3 protein is CASGLTPSGGDYEQYF. CDR3 DNA: TGTGCTAGTGGTTTGACCCCTAGCGGGGGGGACTACGAGCAGTACTTC. The J gene is TRBJ2-7, the V gene TRBV12-5, with 12 positions matching TRBD2. CDR3 length: 16 amino acids. V lost 2 bases, J lost 3 bases, and 5 bases stayed unmatched. Germline V lookup: CDR1 LGHNT, CDR2 FRNRAP.

The genes are TRBV4-3 and TRBJ1-5, with unresolved D. This CDR3 contains 15 residues. Germline V CDR1 and CDR2: LGHNA, YSLEER. The V and J ends lost 0 bases and 5 bases respectively, with 11 bases between them. The CDR3 is CASSQDVNSYQPQHF. DNA of the CDR3: TGCGCCAGCAGCCAAGATGTGAACAGTTATCAGCCCCAGCATTTT.

This chain links TRBV6-6 with TRBJ2-7; 10 positions match TRBD1. Germline lookup yields CDR1 MNHNY and CDR2 SVGAGI (reference sequence). This CDR3 is 15 amino acids long. Trimming removed 2 bases from V and 4 bases from J; junction bases left unmatched: 5. The DNA for the CDR3 is TGTGCCAGCAGTTACCCGACAGGGGGCGGTTACGAGCAGTACTTC. Protein sequence: CASSYPTGGGYEQYF.

This clone was counted between two and nine times. The J gene is TRBJ1-2, the V gene TRBV30; D perhaps matches TRBD1 (6 bases). The CDR3 is 12 amino acids. Trimming removed 3 bases from V and 8 bases from J, with 13 bases in between. Germline lookup yields CDR1 GTSNPN and CDR2 SVGIG (reference sequence). This CDR3 reads CAWRRGARGYTF. CDR3 DNA sequence: TGTGCCTGGAGGCGGGGGGCCCGAGGCTACACCTTC.

The chain links TRBV4-1 to TRBJ2-7; 8 nucleotides match TRBD2. With V trimmed by 4 bases and J by 3 bases, 5 bases remained unmatched. In germline, CDR1 is MGHRA, CDR2 YSYEKL. This CDR3 region has 14 residues. The CDR3 loop reads CASSPFSGGYEQYF. The CDR3, as DNA: TGCGCCAGCAGCCCTTTCAGCGGGGGCTACGAGCAGTACTTC.

This clone was seen a single time. This rearrangement joins TRBV11-2 to TRBJ2-7; 9 positions agree with TRBD1. The V segment lost 8 bases and the J segment 4 bases; nucleotides outside the gene matches: 3. The CDR3 contains 12 residues. Germline V gene data show CDR1 as SGHAT and CDR2 as FQNNGV. The CDR3 here is CASGQGRYEQYF. CDR3 sequence (DNA): TGTGCCAGCGGACAGGGGAGATACGAGCAGTACTTC.

The chain has TRBV19 and TRBJ2-7, with 11 bases fitting TRBD2. After removal of 5 bases from V and 2 bases from J, the junction contained 5 bases not matched to a gene. CDR3 length equals 15 residues. Germline loops: CDR1 LNHDA, CDR2 SQIVND (reference sequence). The CDR3 here is CASSPTSGVAYEQYF. Written as DNA, the CDR3 is TGTGCCAGTAGTCCGACTAGCGGGGTCGCCTACGAGCAGTACTTC.

This chain links TRBV29-1 with TRBJ1-4; D ambiguous. The germline V and J ends were trimmed by 4 bases and 7 bases, with 10 bases remaining between them. This CDR3 spans 12 amino acids. The V gene's germline CDR1 is SQVTM and CDR2 ANQGSEA. In nucleotides, the CDR3 is TGCAGCGTTGTTGTGGGGAGTGAAAAACTGTTTTTT. It encodes CSVVVGSEKLFF.

The chain employs TRBV9 and TRBJ2-3; 10 positions match TRBD1. CDR3 length equals 16 residues. Germline V CDR1 and CDR2: SGDLS, YYNGEE. The junction had 5 bases not matched to a gene; V was cut back by 1 base and J by 3 bases. DNA for the CDR3: TGTGCCAGCAGCGTATGGACAGGGGGGAAAACAGATACGCAGTATTTT. Protein sequence: CASSVWTGGKTDTQYF.

The chain uses TRBV7-2 and TRBJ2-3; possible D gene TRBD2, 6 bases. Per germline, CDR1 SGHTA and CDR2 FQGNSA. The CDR3 totals 16 residues. V shed 0 bases and J shed 3 bases, with 13 bases lying between them. DNA of the CDR3: TGTGCCAGCAGCTTAGCAAAGGGCGGGGCGACAGATACGCAGTATTTT. The encoded protein is CASSLAKGGATDTQYF.

A remark on this clone: This specimen includes other DNA sequences encoding the same CDR3. CDR3 coding DNA: TGTGCCAGCAGCGTAGGAGGGAGGACTGAAGCTTTCTTT. Its protein product is CASSVGGRTEAFF. The rearrangement links TRBV9 to TRBJ1-1; D unclear. The CDR3 runs 13 residues. The V end lost 0 bases, the J end lost 5 bases, and 8 bases lay between the germline ends. The germline CDR1 and CDR2 sequences are SGDLS and YYNGEE.

The chain recombines TRBV19 with TRBJ2-1; D perhaps matches TRBD2 (5 bases). Germline loops: CDR1 LNHDA, CDR2 SQIVND (reference sequence). V gave up 3 bases and J gave up 6 bases, with 9 bases separating them. This CDR3 spans 13 amino acids. The chain's CDR3 is CASSITGSNEQFF. CDR3 sequence (DNA): TGTGCCAGTAGTATCACGGGGAGCAATGAGCAGTTCTTC.

V gene TRBV7-3 combines with J gene TRBJ2-7; 8 bases match TRBD2. The CDR3 extends over 14 amino acids. V lost 5 bases and J lost 7; bases outside the gene matches: 10. Germline V gene sequence: CDR1 SGHTA, CDR2 FQGTGA. The CDR3 nucleotides read TGTGCCAGCAGCCCCGGGGGGGGGCTGTGGGAGCAGTACTTC. Translating gives CASSPGGGLWEQYF. Together with reference TRBV7-3 and TRBJ2-7, the CDR3 gives the full variable domain: GAGVSQTPSNKVTEKGKYVELRCDPISGHTALYWYRQSLGQGPEFLIYFQGTGAADDSGLPNDRFFAVRPEGSVSTLKIQRTERGDSAVYLCASSPGGGLWEQYFGPGTRLTVT.

In this sample, this clone turned up once. The chain couples TRBV5-1 to TRBJ1-5; D is undetermined. Between the trimmed V and J ends, which lost 0 bases and 5 bases, there was a span of 6 bases. Germline V lookup: CDR1 SGHRS, CDR2 YFSETQ. The CDR3 consists of 13 residues. The CDR3 DNA sequence: TGCGCCAGCAGCTTGGAGAGGGATCAGCCCCAGCATTTT. Amino acid sequence: CASSLERDQPQHF.

V usage is TRBV11-2 and J usage is TRBJ2-7; 7 bases are shared with TRBD2. The V gene end was trimmed by 2 bases and the J gene end by 3 bases; junction bases not matched to a gene: 10. CDR1 SGHAT and CDR2 FQNNGV come from the germline V gene. The CDR3 extends over 16 amino acids. The CDR3 here is CASSLYGGGGGYEQYF. The CDR3 region has the DNA TGTGCCAGCAGCTTATATGGTGGCGGCGGGGGCTACGAGCAGTACTTC.

The V and J genes are TRBV28 and TRBJ1-1; maybe TRBD1 (6 bases). This CDR3 is built from 14 residues. CDR1 MDHEN and CDR2 SYDVKM come from the germline V gene. Trimming removed 6 bases from V and 6 bases from J, with 17 bases in between. This chain's CDR3 is CASRPPQGRPEAFF. In nucleotides, the CDR3 is TGTGCCAGCAGACCCCCACAGGGCCGACCTGAAGCTTTCTTT.

The rearrangement links TRBV9 to TRBJ1-3, with D unresolved. Trimming took 0 bases from V and 0 from J, leaving 7 bases between them. The CDR3 extends over 15 amino acids. CDR1 is SGDLS and CDR2 is YYNGEE in the germline V gene. In DNA, the CDR3 is TGTGCCAGCAGCGTAGCTTTCGGCTCTGGAAACACCATATATTTT. Amino acids: CASSVAFGSGNTIYF.

J is TRBJ2-1 and V is TRBV6-5; D may be TRBD2 (6 bases). CDR3 size: 13 residues. CDR1 is MNHEY, CDR2 SVGAGI, per germline. The ends were cut back, 6 bases at V and 5 bases at J, with 11 bases in the middle. CDR3 sequence: CASSPWGDNEQFF. CDR3 coding DNA: TGTGCCAGCAGCCCCTGGGGGGACAATGAGCAGTTCTTC.

This clone was found a few times. The chain has TRBV14 and TRBJ2-2, with D tentatively TRBD1 (6 bases). This CDR3 region has 15 residues. Trimming removed 2 bases at V and 5 bases at J, with 12 bases between. Germline V gene sequence: CDR1 SGHDN, CDR2 FVKESK. The CDR3 loop reads CASSQNTGWTGELFF. CDR3 DNA sequence: TGTGCCAGCAGCCAAAACACAGGGTGGACCGGGGAGCTGTTTTTT.

The chain employs TRBV7-9 and TRBJ2-2, with 9 bases fitting TRBD2. Trimming cost V 7 bases and J 6 bases; bases outside gene matches: 9. In germline, CDR1 is SEHNR, CDR2 FQNEAQ (reference sequence). This CDR3 spans 15 amino acids. This chain's CDR3 is CASNPLAGYAGELFF. The CDR3 DNA reads as TGTGCCAGCAACCCTCTAGCGGGGTACGCCGGGGAGCTGTTTTTT.

The chain uses TRBV4-1 and TRBJ1-1, with unresolved D. Trimming took off 3 bases at V and 4 bases at J, with 15 bases between the two ends. This CDR3 has 15 residues. In germline, CDR1 is MGHRA, CDR2 YSYEKL. Written as DNA, the CDR3 is TGCGCCAGCAGCCAGGCCGGGAGACGGAGCACTGAAGCTTTCTTT. This translates into CASSQAGRRSTEAFF.

This sequence joins TRBV9 and TRBJ2-1; TRBD2 is a possible D gene (5 bases). The V gene's germline CDR1 is SGDLS and CDR2 YYNGEE. Trimming removed 4 bases from V and 10 bases from J, with 18 bases in between. This CDR3 is built from 14 residues. CDR3 region: CASSFMEVAGEQFF. CDR3 coding DNA: TGTGCCAGCAGCTTTATGGAGGTAGCTGGCGAGCAGTTCTTC.

The chain recombines TRBV7-6 with TRBJ1-4, with TRBD1 identical over 8 bases. Germline CDR1 reads SGHVS; CDR2 reads FNYEAQ. The junction had 5 bases not matched to a gene; V was cut back by 3 bases and J by 2 bases. The CDR3 has 16 amino acids. CDR3 loop: CASSFYRGGTNEKLFF. The CDR3, as DNA: TGTGCCAGCAGCTTTTACAGGGGGGGGACTAATGAAAAACTGTTTTTT.

V usage is TRBV5-1 and J usage is TRBJ2-7; D uncertain. The CDR3 spans 15 residues. Germline CDR1 is SGHRS and CDR2 is YFSETQ. V gave up 4 bases and J gave up 1 base, with 15 bases separating them. In DNA form, the CDR3 reads TGCGCCAGCAGCCCCCTGAGCCCCGATTCCTACGAGCAGTACTTC. Translating it yields CASSPLSPDSYEQYF.

J is TRBJ2-7 and V is TRBV6-5; 7 nucleotides align to TRBD1. This CDR3 contains 15 residues. Germline values: CDR1 MNHEY, CDR2 SVGAGI. After removal of 5 bases from V and 1 base from J, the junction contained 8 bases not matched to a gene. CDR3 sequence reads: CASSRTGTVSYEQYF. The CDR3 DNA reads TGTGCCAGCAGTCGCACAGGGACAGTATCCTACGAGCAGTACTTC.

The chain combines TRBV27 with TRBJ2-7, with D possibly being TRBD1 (6 bases). The ends were cut back, 5 bases at V and 3 bases at J, with 17 bases in the middle. Germline V gene lookup returns CDR1 MNHEY and CDR2 SMNVEV (reference sequence). The CDR3 runs 15 residues. CDR3 in DNA: TGTGCCAGCAGTCTTCGGTGGGCAGGGGTCTACGAGCAGTACTTC. Translation: CASSLRWAGVYEQYF.

This chain uses TRBV5-1 with TRBJ2-1, with 7 bases identical to TRBD1. The CDR3 has 13 residues. Germline V gives CDR1 SGHRS, CDR2 YFSETQ. After removal of 2 bases from V and 5 bases from J, the junction contained 1 base not matched to a gene. The CDR3 bases are TGCGCCAGCAGCTTTGGGACAGACAATGAGCAGTTCTTC. This encodes CASSFGTDNEQFF. Full variable domain (missing parts from reference TRBV5-1 and TRBJ2-1): KAGVTQTPRYLIKTRGQQVTLSCSPISGHRSVSWYQQTPGQGLQFLFEYFSETQRNKGNFPGRFSGRQFSNSRSEMNVSTLELGDSALYLCASSFGTDNEQFFGPGTRLTVL.